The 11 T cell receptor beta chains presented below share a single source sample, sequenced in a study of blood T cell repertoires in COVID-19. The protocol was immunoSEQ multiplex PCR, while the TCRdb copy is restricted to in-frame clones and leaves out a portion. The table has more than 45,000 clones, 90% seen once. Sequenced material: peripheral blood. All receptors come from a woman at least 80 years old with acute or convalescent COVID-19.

Here the CDR3 reads CASARTGGGNEQFF. CDR3 DNA: TGTGCTAGTGCCCGTACAGGGGGAGGAAATGAGCAGTTCTTC. J is TRBJ2-1 and V is TRBV12-5, with 8 bases identical to TRBD1. V shed 7 bases, J shed 7 bases, and the junction held 9 bases outside the gene matches. The CDR3 is 14 residues long. CDR1 is LGHNT, CDR2 FRNRAP, per germline.

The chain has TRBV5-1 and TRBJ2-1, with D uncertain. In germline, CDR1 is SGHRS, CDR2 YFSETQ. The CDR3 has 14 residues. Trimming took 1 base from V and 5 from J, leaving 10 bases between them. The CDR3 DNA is TGCGCCAGCAGCTTGATGGGCCAAAACAATGAGCAGTTCTTC. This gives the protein CASSLMGQNNEQFF. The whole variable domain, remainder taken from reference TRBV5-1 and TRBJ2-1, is KAGVTQTPRYLIKTRGQQVTLSCSPISGHRSVSWYQQTPGQGLQFLFEYFSETQRNKGNFPGRFSGRQFSNSRSEMNVSTLELGDSALYLCASSLMGQNNEQFFGPGTRLTVL.

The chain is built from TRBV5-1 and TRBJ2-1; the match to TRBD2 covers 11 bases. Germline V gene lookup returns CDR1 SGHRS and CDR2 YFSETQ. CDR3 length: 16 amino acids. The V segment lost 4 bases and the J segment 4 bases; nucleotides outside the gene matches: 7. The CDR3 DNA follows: TGCGCCAGCAGCCGTACTAGCGGGAGTGTGTACAATGAGCAGTTCTTC. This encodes CASSRTSGSVYNEQFF.

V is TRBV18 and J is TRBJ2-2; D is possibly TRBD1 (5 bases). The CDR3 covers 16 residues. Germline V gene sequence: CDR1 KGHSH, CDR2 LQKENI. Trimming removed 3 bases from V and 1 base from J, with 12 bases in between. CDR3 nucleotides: TGTGCCAGCTCACCGAAGGACGGACAGAACACCGGGGAGCTGTTTTTT. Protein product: CASSPKDGQNTGELFF.

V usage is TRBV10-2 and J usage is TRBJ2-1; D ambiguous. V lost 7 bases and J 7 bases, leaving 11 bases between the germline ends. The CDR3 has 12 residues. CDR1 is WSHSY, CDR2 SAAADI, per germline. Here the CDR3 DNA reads TGCGCCAGCAACGCGGCAACAAATGAGCAGTTCTTC. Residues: CASNAATNEQFF.

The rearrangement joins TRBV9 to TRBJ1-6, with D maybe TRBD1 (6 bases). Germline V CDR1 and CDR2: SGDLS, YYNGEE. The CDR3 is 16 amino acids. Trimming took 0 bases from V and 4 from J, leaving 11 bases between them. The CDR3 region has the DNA TGTGCCAGCAGCGTAGCGTCGACAGGTTATAATTCACCCCTCCACTTT. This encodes CASSVASTGYNSPLHF.

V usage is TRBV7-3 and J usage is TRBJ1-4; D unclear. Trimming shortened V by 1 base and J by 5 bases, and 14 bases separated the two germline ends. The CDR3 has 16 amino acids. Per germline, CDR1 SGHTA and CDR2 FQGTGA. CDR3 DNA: TGTGCCAGCAGCTTAAATTCGGGAGGTGGGAATGAAAAACTGTTTTTT. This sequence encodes CASSLNSGGGNEKLFF.

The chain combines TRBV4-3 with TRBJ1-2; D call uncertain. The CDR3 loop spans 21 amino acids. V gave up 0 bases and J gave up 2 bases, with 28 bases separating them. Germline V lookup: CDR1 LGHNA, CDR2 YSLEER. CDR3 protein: CASSQETWRTATKGGNYGYTF. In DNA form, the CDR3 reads TGCGCCAGCAGCCAAGAGACTTGGAGGACCGCGACAAAAGGAGGAAACTATGGCTACACCTTC.

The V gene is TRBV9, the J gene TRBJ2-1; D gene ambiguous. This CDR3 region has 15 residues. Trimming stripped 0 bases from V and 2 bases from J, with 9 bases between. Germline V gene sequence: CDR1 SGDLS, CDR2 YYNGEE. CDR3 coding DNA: TGTGCCAGCAGCGTAGTAAATACAGCCTACAATGAGCAGTTCTTC. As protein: CASSVVNTAYNEQFF.

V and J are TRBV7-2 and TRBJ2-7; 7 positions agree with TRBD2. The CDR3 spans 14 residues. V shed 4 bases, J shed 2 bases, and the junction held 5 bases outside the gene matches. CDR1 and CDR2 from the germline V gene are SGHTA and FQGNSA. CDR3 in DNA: TGTGCCAGCAGCTCCCGACTAGCACCCTACGAGCAGTACTTC. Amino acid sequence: CASSSRLAPYEQYF.

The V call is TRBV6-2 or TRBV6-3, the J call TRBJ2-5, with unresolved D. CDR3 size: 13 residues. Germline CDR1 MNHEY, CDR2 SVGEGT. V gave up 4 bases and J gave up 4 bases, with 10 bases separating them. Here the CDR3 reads CASSSLEGETQYF. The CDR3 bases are TGTGCCAGCAGTTCCCTAGAAGGAGAGACCCAGTACTTC.